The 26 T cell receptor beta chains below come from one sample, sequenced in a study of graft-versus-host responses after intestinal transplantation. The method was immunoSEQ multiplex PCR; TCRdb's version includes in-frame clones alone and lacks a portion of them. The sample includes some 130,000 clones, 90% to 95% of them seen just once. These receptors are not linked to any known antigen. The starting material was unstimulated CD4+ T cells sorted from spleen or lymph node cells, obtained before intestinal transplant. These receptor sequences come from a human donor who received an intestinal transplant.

CDR3 amino acids: CASSASGGVGNEQFF. In DNA, the CDR3 is TGTGCCAGCAGCGCAAGCGGGGGGGTTGGGAATGAGCAGTTCTTC. The J gene is TRBJ2-1, the V gene TRBV7-3; 10 nucleotides align to TRBD2. V lost 5 bases, J lost 7 bases, and 8 bases stayed unmatched. Germline V gene sequence: CDR1 SGHTA, CDR2 FQGTGA. This CDR3 has 15 residues. The whole variable domain, filled in from reference TRBV7-3 and TRBJ2-1, reads GAGVSQTPSNKVTEKGKYVELRCDPISGHTALYWYRQSLGQGPEFLIYFQGTGAADDSGLPNDRFFAVRPEGSVSTLKIQRTERGDSAVYLCASSASGGVGNEQFFGPGTRLTVL.

The CDR3 is CASSDSRADRGYEQYF. The CDR3 DNA is TGTGCCAGCAGTGATAGTCGAGCAGACAGGGGATACGAGCAGTACTTC. J is TRBJ2-7 and V is TRBV2; 8 nucleotides align to TRBD1. V lost 3 bases, J lost 4 bases, and 11 bases stayed unmatched. The CDR3 length is 16 residues. CDR1 SNHLY and CDR2 FYNNEI come from the germline V gene.

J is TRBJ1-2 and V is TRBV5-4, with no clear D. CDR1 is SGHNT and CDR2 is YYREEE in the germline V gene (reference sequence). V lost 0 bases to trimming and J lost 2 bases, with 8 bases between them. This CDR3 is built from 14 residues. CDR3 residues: CASSLARKNYGYTF. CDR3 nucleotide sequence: TGTGCCAGCAGCTTGGCCAGGAAAAACTATGGCTACACCTTC.

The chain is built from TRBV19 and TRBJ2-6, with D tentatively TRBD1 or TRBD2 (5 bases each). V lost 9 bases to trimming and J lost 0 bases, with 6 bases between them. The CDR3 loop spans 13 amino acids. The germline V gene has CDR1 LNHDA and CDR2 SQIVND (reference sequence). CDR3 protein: CASGTSGANVLTF. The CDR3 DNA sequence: TGTGCCAGCGGGACCTCTGGGGCCAACGTCCTGACTTTC.

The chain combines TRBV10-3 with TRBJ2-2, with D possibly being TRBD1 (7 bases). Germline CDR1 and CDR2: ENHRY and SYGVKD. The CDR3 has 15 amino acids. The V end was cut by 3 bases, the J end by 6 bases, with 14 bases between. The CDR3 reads CAISDQGGIPGELFF. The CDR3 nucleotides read TGTGCCATCAGTGACCAGGGGGGTATACCCGGGGAGCTGTTTTTT.

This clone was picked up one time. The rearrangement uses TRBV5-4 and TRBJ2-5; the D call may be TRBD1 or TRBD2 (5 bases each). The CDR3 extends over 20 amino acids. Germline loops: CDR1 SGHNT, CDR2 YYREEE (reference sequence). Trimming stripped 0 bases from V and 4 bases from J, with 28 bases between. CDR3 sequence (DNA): TGTGCCAGCAGCTTGGGACGGGGCCGGGGTGCGAATGGTAACCGAGAGACCCAGTACTTC. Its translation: CASSLGRGRGANGNRETQYF.

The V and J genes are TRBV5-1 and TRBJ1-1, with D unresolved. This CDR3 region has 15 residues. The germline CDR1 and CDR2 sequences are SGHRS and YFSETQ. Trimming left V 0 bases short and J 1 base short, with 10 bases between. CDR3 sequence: CASSLVPGQNTEAFF. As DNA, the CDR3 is TGCGCCAGCAGCTTGGTTCCGGGTCAGAACACTGAAGCTTTCTTT.

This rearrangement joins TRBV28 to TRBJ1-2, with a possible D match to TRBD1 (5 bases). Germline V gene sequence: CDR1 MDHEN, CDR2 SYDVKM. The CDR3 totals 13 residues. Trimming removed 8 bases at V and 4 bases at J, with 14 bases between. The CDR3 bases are TGTGCCAGCCGTTGGACTGGGACCTATGGCTACACCTTC. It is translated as CASRWTGTYGYTF.

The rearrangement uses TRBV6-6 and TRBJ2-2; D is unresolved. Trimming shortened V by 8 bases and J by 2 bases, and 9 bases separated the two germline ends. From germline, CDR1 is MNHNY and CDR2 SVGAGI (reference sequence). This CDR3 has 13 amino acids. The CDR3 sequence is CASRPFNTGELFF. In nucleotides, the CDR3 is TGTGCCAGCCGACCTTTTAACACCGGGGAGCTGTTTTTT.

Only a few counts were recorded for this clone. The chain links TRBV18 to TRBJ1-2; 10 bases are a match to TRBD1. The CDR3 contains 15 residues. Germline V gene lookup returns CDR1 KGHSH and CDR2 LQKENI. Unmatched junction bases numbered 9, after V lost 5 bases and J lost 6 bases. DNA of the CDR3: TGTGCCAGCTCATCCCCCGGGACAGGGGATGATGGCTACACCTTC. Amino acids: CASSSPGTGDDGYTF.

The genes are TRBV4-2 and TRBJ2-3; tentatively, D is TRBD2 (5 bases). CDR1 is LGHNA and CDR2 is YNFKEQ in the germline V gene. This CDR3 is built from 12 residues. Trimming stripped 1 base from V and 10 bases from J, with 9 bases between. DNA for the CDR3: TGTGCCAGCAGCCAAGTCCGGGAATCGCAGTATTTT. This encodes CASSQVRESQYF.

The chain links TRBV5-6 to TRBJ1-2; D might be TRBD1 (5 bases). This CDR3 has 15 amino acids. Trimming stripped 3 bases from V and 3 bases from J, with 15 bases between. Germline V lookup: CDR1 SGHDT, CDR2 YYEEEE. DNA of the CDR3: TGTGCCAGCAGCTACGCAGCGCGAGGGGACTATGGCTACACCTTC. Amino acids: CASSYAARGDYGYTF.

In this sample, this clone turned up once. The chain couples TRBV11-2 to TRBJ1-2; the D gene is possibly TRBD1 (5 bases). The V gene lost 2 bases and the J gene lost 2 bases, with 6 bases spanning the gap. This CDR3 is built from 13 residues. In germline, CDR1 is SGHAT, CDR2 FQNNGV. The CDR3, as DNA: TGTGCCAGCAGCTTATCAGGGAACTATGGCTACACCTTC. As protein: CASSLSGNYGYTF.

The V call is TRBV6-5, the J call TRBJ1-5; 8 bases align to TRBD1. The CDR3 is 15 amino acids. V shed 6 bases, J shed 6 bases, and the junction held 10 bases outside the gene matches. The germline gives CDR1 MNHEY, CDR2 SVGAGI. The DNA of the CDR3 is TGTGCCAGCAGCGATACAGGGGGGGTGGGTCAGCCCCAGCATTTT. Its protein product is CASSDTGGVGQPQHF.

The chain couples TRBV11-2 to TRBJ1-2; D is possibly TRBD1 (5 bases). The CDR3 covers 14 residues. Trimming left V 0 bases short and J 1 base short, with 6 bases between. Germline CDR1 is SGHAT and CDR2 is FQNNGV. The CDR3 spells CASSLDQGNYGYTF. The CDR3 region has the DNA TGTGCCAGCAGCTTAGATCAGGGTAACTATGGCTACACCTTC.

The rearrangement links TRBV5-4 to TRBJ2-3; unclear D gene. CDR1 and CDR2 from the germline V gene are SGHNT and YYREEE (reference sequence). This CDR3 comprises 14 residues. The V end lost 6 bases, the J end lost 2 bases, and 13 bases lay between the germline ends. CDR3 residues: CASNRALNTDTQYF. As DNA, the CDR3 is TGTGCCAGCAACCGGGCCTTAAACACAGATACGCAGTATTTT.

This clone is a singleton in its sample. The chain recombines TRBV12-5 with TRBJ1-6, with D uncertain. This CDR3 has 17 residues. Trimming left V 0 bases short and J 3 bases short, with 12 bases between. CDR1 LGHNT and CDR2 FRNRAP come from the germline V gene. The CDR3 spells CASGLVFGRSYNSPLHF. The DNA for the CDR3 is TGTGCTAGTGGTTTGGTTTTCGGACGGAGCTATAATTCACCCCTCCACTTT.

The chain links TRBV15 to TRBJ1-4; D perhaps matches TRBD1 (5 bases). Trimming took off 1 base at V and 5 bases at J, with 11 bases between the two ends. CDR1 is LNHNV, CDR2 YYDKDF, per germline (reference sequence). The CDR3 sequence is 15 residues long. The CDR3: CATSRVAGTNEKLFF. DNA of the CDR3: TGTGCCACCAGCAGAGTTGCAGGGACCAATGAAAAACTGTTTTTT.

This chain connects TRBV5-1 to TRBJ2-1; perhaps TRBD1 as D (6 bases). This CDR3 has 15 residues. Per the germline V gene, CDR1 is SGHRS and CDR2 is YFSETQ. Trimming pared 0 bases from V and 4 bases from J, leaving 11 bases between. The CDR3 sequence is CASSLERTDYNEQFF. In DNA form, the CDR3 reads TGCGCCAGCAGCTTGGAGAGGACAGATTACAATGAGCAGTTCTTC. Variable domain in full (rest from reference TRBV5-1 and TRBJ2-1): KAGVTQTPRYLIKTRGQQVTLSCSPISGHRSVSWYQQTPGQGLQFLFEYFSETQRNKGNFPGRFSGRQFSNSRSEMNVSTLELGDSALYLCASSLERTDYNEQFFGPGTRLTVL.

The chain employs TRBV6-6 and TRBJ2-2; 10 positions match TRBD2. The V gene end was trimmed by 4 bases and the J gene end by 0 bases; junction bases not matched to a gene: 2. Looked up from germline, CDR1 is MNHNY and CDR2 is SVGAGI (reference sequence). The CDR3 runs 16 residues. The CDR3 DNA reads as TGTGCCAGCAGTTTAGCGGGGGGACCGAACACCGGGGAGCTGTTTTTT. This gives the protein CASSLAGGPNTGELFF.

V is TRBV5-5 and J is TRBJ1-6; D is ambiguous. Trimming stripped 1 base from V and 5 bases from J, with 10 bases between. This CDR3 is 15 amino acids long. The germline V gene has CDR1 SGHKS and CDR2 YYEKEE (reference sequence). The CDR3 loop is CASSLFVGNNSPLHF. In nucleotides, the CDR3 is TGTGCCAGCAGCTTGTTTGTGGGAAATAATTCACCCCTCCACTTT.

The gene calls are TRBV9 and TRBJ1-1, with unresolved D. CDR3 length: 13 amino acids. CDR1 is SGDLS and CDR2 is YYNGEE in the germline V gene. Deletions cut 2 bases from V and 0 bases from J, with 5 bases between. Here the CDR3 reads CASSVHMNTEAFF. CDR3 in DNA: TGTGCCAGCAGCGTTCATATGAACACTGAAGCTTTCTTT.

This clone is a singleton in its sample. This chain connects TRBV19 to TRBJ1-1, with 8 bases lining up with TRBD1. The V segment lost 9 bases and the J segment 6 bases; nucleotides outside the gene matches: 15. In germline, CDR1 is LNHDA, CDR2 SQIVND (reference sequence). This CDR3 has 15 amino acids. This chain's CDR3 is CASSFRGLSPPEAFF. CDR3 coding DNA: TGTGCCAGCTCTTTCAGGGGGCTAAGCCCCCCTGAAGCTTTCTTT.

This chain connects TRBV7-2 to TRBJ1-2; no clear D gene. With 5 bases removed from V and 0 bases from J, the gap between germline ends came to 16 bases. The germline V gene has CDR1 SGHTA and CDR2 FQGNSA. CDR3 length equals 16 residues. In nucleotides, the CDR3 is TGTGCCAGCAGCCTCCCCCGGGCTCCACCTAACTATGGCTACACCTTC. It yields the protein CASSLPRAPPNYGYTF.

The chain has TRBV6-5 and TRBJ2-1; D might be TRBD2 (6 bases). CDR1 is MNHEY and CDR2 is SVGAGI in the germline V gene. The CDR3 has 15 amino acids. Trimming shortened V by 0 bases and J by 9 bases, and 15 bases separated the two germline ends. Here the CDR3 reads CASSYSRASEGEQFF. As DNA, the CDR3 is TGTGCCAGCAGTTACTCGCGGGCTAGCGAGGGTGAGCAGTTCTTC.

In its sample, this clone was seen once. The CDR3 sequence is CASRPDSSGANVLTF. The CDR3 DNA is TGTGCCAGCAGGCCCGATTCCTCTGGGGCCAACGTCCTGACTTTC. The gene calls are TRBV27 and TRBJ2-6; D ambiguous. V was clipped by 6 bases and J by 0 bases, with 9 bases between them. Germline values: CDR1 MNHEY, CDR2 SMNVEV (reference sequence). The CDR3 has 15 residues.